The rows below give T cell receptor beta chains drawn from one sample of a study of T cell changes during pregnancy in multiple sclerosis. Data came from immunoSEQ multiplex PCR; TCRdb stores just in-frame clones and leaves some out. The sample carries tens of thousands of clones, 80% to 95% recorded once. The sequencing used CD8+ T cells from peripheral blood mononuclear cells, collected after pregnancy. These receptors were taken from a female donor with multiple sclerosis, enrolled in a pregnancy study. Each CDR3 is given with its conserved first and last residue. Fields, in order: CDR3 protein, CDR3 length, V gene, clone size, J gene. A row's size may be missing; if present it is once, few, many or a size class.

CDR3aa: CASSPRDRASYEQYF; len: 15; v_gene: TRBV18; abundance: .; j_gene: TRBJ2-7
CDR3aa: CASSQDGTMNTGELFF; len: 16; v_gene: TRBV4-3; abundance: .; j_gene: TRBJ2-2
CDR3aa: CASSLGRNTEAFF; len: 13; v_gene: TRBV27; abundance: .; j_gene: TRBJ1-1
CDR3aa: CASRPTDMNTEAFF; len: 14; v_gene: TRBV4-1; abundance: .; j_gene: TRBJ1-1
CDR3aa: CASGTGGAGLQETQYF; len: 16; v_gene: TRBV11-3; abundance: once; j_gene: TRBJ2-5
CDR3aa: CASSPGLAGVSSWVKFF; len: 17; v_gene: TRBV28; abundance: .; j_gene: TRBJ2-1
CDR3aa: CASSGTGGEAKNIQYF; len: 16; v_gene: TRBV9; abundance: .; j_gene: TRBJ2-4
CDR3aa: CASSYSGAGSYEQYF; len: 15; v_gene: TRBV6-5; abundance: once; j_gene: TRBJ2-7
CDR3aa: CASSGQARGGYGYTF; len: 15; v_gene: TRBV27; abundance: .; j_gene: TRBJ1-2
CDR3aa: CASSFYSEKLFF; len: 12; v_gene: TRBV7-9; abundance: .; j_gene: TRBJ1-4
CDR3aa: CASSSERSGGGTDTQYF; len: 17; v_gene: TRBV7-8; abundance: .; j_gene: TRBJ2-3
CDR3aa: CASSLGQGVTGELFF; len: 15; v_gene: TRBV28; abundance: .; j_gene: TRBJ2-2
CDR3aa: CASSQAAGGYNEQFF; len: 15; v_gene: TRBV4-2; abundance: once; j_gene: TRBJ2-1
CDR3aa: CASSPRQRYEQYF; len: 13; v_gene: TRBV7-9; abundance: once; j_gene: TRBJ2-7
CDR3aa: CAAGGILRREAFF; len: 13; v_gene: TRBV7-9; abundance: .; j_gene: TRBJ1-1
CDR3aa: CASTRGGTGSYEQYF; len: 15; v_gene: TRBV19; abundance: .; j_gene: TRBJ2-7
CDR3aa: CASMSSDNEQFF; len: 12; v_gene: TRBV7-8; abundance: .; j_gene: TRBJ2-1
CDR3aa: CASSFGGGGYTF; len: 12; v_gene: TRBV5-4; abundance: .; j_gene: TRBJ1-2
CDR3aa: CASSTGTIRATNEKLFF; len: 17; v_gene: TRBV2; abundance: .; j_gene: TRBJ1-4
CDR3aa: CASSLDRANTEAFF; len: 14; v_gene: TRBV28; abundance: .; j_gene: TRBJ1-1
CDR3aa: CASSQPLAGTGAPENTEAFF; len: 20; v_gene: TRBV4-2; abundance: .; j_gene: TRBJ1-1
CDR3aa: CASSLSPLTYSTYEQYF; len: 17; v_gene: TRBV28; abundance: .; j_gene: TRBJ2-7